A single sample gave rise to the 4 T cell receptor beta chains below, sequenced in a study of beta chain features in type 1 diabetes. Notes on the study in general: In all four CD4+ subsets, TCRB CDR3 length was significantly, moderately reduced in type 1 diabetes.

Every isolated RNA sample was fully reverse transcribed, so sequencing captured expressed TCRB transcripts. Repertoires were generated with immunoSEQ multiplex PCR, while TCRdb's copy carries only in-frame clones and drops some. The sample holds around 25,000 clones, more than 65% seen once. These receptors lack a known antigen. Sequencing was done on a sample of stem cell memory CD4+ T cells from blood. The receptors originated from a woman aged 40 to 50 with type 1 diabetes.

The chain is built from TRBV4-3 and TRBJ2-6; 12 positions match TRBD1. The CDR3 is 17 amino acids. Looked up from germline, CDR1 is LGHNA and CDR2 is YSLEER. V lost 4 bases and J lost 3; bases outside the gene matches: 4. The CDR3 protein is CASSPGQGALGANVLTF. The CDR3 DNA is TGCGCCAGCAGCCCGGGACAGGGGGCGCTTGGGGCCAACGTCCTGACTTTC.

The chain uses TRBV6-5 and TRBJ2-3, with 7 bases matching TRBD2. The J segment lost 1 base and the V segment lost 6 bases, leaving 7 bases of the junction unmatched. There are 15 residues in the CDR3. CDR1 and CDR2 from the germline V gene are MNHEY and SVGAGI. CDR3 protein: CASSSTAGGTDTQYF. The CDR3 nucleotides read TGTGCCAGCAGCTCTACCGCGGGAGGCACAGATACGCAGTATTTT.

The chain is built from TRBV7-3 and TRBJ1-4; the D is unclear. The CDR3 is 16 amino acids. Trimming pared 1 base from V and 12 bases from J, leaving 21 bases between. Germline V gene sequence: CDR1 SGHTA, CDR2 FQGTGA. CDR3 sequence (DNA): TGTGCCAGCAGCTTAAACACCGGTATCCAGGTCGAAGAACTGTTTTTT. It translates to CASSLNTGIQVEELFF.

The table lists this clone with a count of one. CDR3 sequence reads: CASSATVSGNTIYF. In DNA, the CDR3 is TGTGCCAGCAGTGCTACAGTCTCTGGAAACACCATATATTTT. The chain is built from TRBV6-1 and TRBJ1-3; no definite D call. The CDR3 is 14 amino acids. The germline V gene encodes CDR1 MNHNS and CDR2 SASEGT. Trimming cost V 4 bases and J 0 bases, with 7 bases left between them.